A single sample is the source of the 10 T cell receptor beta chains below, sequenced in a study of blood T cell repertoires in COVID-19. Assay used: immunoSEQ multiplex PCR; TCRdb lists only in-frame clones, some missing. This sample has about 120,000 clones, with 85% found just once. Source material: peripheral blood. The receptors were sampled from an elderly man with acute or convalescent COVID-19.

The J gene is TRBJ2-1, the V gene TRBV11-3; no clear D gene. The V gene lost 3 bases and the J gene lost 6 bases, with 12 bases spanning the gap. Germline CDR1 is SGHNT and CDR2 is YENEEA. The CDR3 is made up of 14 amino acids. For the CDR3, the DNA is TGTGCCAGCAGCTTCGCTAGTGTCGGCAATGAGCAGTTCTTC. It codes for CASSFASVGNEQFF.

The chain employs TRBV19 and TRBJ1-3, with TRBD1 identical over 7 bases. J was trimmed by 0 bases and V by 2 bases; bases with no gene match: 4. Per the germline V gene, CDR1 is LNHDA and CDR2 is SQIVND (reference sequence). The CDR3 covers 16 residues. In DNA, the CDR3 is TGTGCCAGTAGTATACGAGGGGACAGCTCTGGAAACACCATATATTTT. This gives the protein CASSIRGDSSGNTIYF.

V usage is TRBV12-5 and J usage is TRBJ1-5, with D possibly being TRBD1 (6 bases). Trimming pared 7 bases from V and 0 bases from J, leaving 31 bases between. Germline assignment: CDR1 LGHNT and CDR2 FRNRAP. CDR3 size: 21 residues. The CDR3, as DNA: TGTGCTAGTGCCCCCCCCCGAGGGTATTTTGGACAGAACCATAGCAATCAGCCCCAGCATTTT. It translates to CASAPPRGYFGQNHSNQPQHF. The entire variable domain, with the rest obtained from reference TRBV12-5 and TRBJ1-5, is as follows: DARVTQTPRHKVTEMGQEVTMRCQPILGHNTVFWYRQTMMQGLELLAYFRNRAPLDDSGMPKDRFSAEMPDATLATLKIQPSEPRDSAVYFCASAPPRGYFGQNHSNQPQHFGDGTRLSIL.

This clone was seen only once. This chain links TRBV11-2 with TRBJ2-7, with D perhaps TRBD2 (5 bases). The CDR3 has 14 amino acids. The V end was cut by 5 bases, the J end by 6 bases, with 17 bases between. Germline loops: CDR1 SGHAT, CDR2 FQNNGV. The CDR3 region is CASSRTGMWGEQYF. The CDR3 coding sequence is TGTGCCAGCAGCCGGACCGGGATGTGGGGCGAGCAGTACTTC.

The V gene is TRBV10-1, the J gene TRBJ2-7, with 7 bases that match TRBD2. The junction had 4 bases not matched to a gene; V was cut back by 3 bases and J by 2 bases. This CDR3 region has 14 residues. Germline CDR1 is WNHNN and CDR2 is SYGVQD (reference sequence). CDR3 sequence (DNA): TGCGCCAGCAGTGAAATGGCGGGGGCCTACGAGCAGTACTTC. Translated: CASSEMAGAYEQYF.

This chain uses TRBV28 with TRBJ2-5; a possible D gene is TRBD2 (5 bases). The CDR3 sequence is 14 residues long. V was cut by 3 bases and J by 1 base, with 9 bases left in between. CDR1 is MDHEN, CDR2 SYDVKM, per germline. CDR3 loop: CASSFSLAQETQYF. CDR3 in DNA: TGTGCCAGCAGTTTTAGCCTAGCCCAAGAGACCCAGTACTTC.

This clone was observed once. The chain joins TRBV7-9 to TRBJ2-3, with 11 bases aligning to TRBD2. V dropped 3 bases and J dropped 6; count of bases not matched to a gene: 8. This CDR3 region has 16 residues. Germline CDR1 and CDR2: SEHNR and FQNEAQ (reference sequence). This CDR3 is CASSFLASGGRDTQYF. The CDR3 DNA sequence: TGTGCCAGCAGCTTCCTGGCTAGCGGGGGGCGGGATACGCAGTATTTT.

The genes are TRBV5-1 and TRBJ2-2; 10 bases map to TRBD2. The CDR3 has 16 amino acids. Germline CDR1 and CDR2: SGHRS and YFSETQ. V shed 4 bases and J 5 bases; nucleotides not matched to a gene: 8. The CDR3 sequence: CASSPGSGGSTGELFF. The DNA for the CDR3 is TGCGCCAGCAGCCCGGGTAGCGGGGGGTCTACCGGGGAGCTGTTTTTT.

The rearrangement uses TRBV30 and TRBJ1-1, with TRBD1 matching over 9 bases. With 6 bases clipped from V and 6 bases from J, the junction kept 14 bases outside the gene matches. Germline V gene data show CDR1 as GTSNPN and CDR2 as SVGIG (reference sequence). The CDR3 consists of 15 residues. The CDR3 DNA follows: TGTGCCTGTCGATCCTTCGGGACAGGGCCGCCTGAAGCTTTCTTT. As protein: CACRSFGTGPPEAFF.

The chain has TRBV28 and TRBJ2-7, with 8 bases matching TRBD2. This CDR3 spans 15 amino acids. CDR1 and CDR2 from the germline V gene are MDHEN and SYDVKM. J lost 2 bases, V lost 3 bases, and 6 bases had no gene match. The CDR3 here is CASSFGPAGAYEQYF. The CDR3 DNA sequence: TGTGCCAGCAGTTTCGGCCCAGCGGGGGCCTACGAGCAGTACTTC.